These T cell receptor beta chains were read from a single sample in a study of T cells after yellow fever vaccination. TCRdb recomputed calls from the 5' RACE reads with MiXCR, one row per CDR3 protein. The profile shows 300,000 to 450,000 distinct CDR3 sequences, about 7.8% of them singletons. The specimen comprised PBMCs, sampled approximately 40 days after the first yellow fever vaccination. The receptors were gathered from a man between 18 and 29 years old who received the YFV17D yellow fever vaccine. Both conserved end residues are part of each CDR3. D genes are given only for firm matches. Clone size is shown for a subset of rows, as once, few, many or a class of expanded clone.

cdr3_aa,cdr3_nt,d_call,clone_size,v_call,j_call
CASSSQGIEQFF,TGTGCCAGCAGCTCACAGGGCATTGAGCAGTTCTTC,NA,many,TRBV7-2,TRBJ2-1
CASSLDLTTGELFF,TGTGCCAGCAGCTTAGACCTTACGACCGGGGAGCTGTTTTTT,NA,NA,TRBV7-2,TRBJ2-2
CASSPGDTTYEQYF,TGTGCCAGCAGTCCAGGGGACACTACCTACGAGCAGTACTTC,NA,few,TRBV27,TRBJ2-7
CASSVAGEITDTQYF,TGCGCCAGCAGCGTAGCGGGGGAGATCACAGATACGCAGTATTTT,TRBD2,few,TRBV5-1,TRBJ2-3
CASRTSQETQYF,TGTGCCAGTCGGACATCCCAAGAGACCCAGTACTTC,NA,NA,TRBV6-2/TRBV6-3,TRBJ2-5
CASSYLTNTGELFF,TGTGCCAGCAGTTACCTGACGAACACCGGGGAGCTGTTTTTT,NA,NA,TRBV6-2/TRBV6-3,TRBJ2-2
CASSFFSPDEQFF,TGTGCCAGCAGCTTTTTCTCTCCCGACGAGCAGTTCTTC,NA,many,TRBV5-4,TRBJ2-1
CASSVAMGGGRNEQFF,TGTGCCAGCAGCGTAGCTATGGGGGGGGGCAGAAATGAGCAGTTCTTC,NA,once,TRBV9,TRBJ2-1
CASSWGLAGVDEQFF,TGCGCCAGCAGCTGGGGACTAGCGGGGGTGGATGAGCAGTTCTTC,TRBD2,NA,TRBV5-1,TRBJ2-1
CASSEQGASETQYF,TGTGCCAGCAGTGAACAGGGGGCATCGGAGACCCAGTACTTC,TRBD1,many,TRBV25-1,TRBJ2-5
CAIRGGTEAFF,TGTGCCATCAGAGGCGGGACTGAAGCTTTCTTT,NA,few,TRBV10-3,TRBJ1-1
CASSGQGAIDTQYF,TGTGCCAGCAGTGGACAGGGGGCGATAGATACGCAGTATTTT,TRBD1,NA,TRBV5-4,TRBJ2-3
CASSDLWARDPPNYGYTF,TGTGCCAGCAGTGATTTATGGGCCAGGGATCCGCCAAACTATGGCTACACCTTC,NA,few,TRBV2,TRBJ1-2
CASSYSLQTDYEQYF,TGTGCCAGCAGTTACTCGCTCCAGACAGACTACGAGCAGTACTTC,NA,NA,TRBV6-5,TRBJ2-7
CASSQDYRGFLNEQFF,TGCGCCAGCAGCCAAGATTACAGGGGATTTTTGAATGAGCAGTTCTTC,TRBD1,few,TRBV4-3,TRBJ2-1
CASSFSVTTYGYTF,TGTGCCAGCAGCTTCTCGGTTACTACCTATGGCTACACCTTC,NA,NA,TRBV7-9,TRBJ1-2
CASSLPGGAQETQYF,TGTGCCAGCAGCTTACCAGGGGGAGCCCAAGAGACCCAGTACTTC,TRBD1,NA,TRBV7-9,TRBJ2-5
CASSYGGTGAYEQYF,TGTGCCAGCAGTTACGGAGGGACAGGGGCCTACGAGCAGTACTTC,TRBD1,few,TRBV6-2/TRBV6-3,TRBJ2-7
CSANAGGEKYNEQFF,TGCAGTGCTAACGCGGGTGGGGAGAAATACAATGAGCAGTTCTTC,NA,few,TRBV20-1,TRBJ2-1
CASSQGHEQYF,TGTGCCAGCAGCCAAGGCCACGAGCAGTACTTC,NA,many,TRBV4-2,TRBJ2-7
CASSWTGGEAFF,TGTGCCAGCAGTTGGACAGGGGGCGAAGCTTTCTTT,TRBD1,few,TRBV5-8,TRBJ1-1
CATSRDRSYQETQYF,TGTGCCACCAGCAGAGACCGATCGTACCAAGAGACCCAGTACTTC,NA,NA,TRBV15,TRBJ2-5
CASRQDSPTGGLTNEKLFF,TGTGCCAGCAGACAGGATTCACCGACGGGGGGATTAACTAATGAAAAACTGTTTTTT,NA,NA,TRBV11-2,TRBJ1-4
CASSRQPSLSYEQYF,TGTGCCAGCAGCCGCCAGCCTTCTCTTTCTTACGAGCAGTACTTC,NA,few,TRBV12-3/TRBV12-4,TRBJ2-7
CSVGLADFNEQFF,TGCAGCGTTGGTCTAGCGGACTTCAATGAGCAGTTCTTC,TRBD2,many,TRBV29-1,TRBJ2-1
CASSFPGGGETQYF,TGCGCCAGCAGCTTCCCAGGGGGCGGCGAGACCCAGTACTTC,TRBD1,NA,TRBV5-1,TRBJ2-5
CASSTQGSVETQYF,TGTGCCAGCAGCACCCAAGGGAGTGTTGAGACCCAGTACTTC,NA,NA,TRBV5-4,TRBJ2-5
CASSSGGLNEQFF,TGTGCTAGCAGCTCTGGGGGGCTAAATGAGCAGTTCTTC,NA,few,TRBV7-7,TRBJ2-1
CASSYFGQNTGELFF,TGTGCCAGCAGTTATTTCGGACAAAACACCGGGGAGCTGTTTTTT,NA,NA,TRBV6-5,TRBJ2-2
CASSKGLVIQETQYF,TGTGCCAGCAGCAAGGGACTAGTAATACAAGAGACCCAGTACTTC,TRBD2,NA,TRBV7-9,TRBJ2-5
CSARDFGGVITDTQYF,TGCAGTGCTAGAGACTTTGGGGGGGTTATAACAGATACGCAGTATTTT,TRBD2,few,TRBV20-1,TRBJ2-3
CASSPGTAYGYTF,TGTGCCAGCAGCCCTGGGACAGCCTATGGCTACACCTTC,TRBD1,many,TRBV3-1,TRBJ1-2
CATSGAGALNEQFF,TGTGCCACCAGCGGGGCAGGGGCGCTCAATGAGCAGTTCTTC,NA,few,TRBV15,TRBJ2-1
CASTQGERTDTQYF,TGTGCCAGCACCCAGGGGGAAAGGACAGATACGCAGTATTTT,TRBD1,few,TRBV7-9,TRBJ2-3
CASSLEGQIGELFF,TGTGCCAGCAGCTTAGAAGGACAAATCGGGGAGCTGTTTTTT,NA,NA,TRBV7-9,TRBJ2-2
CASSYPGASIGREQYF,TGTGCCAGCAGTTACCCCGGGGCTAGTATTGGTCGCGAGCAGTACTTC,NA,NA,TRBV6-2/TRBV6-3,TRBJ2-7
CASSSSASGGYNEQFF,TGCGCCAGCAGCTCCTCGGCTAGCGGGGGGTACAATGAGCAGTTCTTC,TRBD2,many,TRBV5-1,TRBJ2-1
CASSHRTAPQETQYF,TGCGCCAGCAGCCACCGGACAGCGCCCCAAGAGACCCAGTACTTC,NA,few,TRBV4-1,TRBJ2-5
CASSSLGKRGRSGELFF,TGTGCCAGCAGCTCGCTTGGGAAGCGGGGGAGATCCGGGGAGCTGTTTTTT,TRBD2,NA,TRBV7-9,TRBJ2-2
CASSLASRSSRELFF,TGTGCCAGCAGCTTAGCGTCTAGGTCGAGCCGGGAGCTGTTTTTT,NA,few,TRBV7-2,TRBJ2-2
CASTRDVDYGYTF,TGTGCCAGCACCCGGGACGTCGACTATGGCTACACCTTC,NA,NA,TRBV18,TRBJ1-2
CASSETSGGSTDTQYF,TGTGCCAGCAGCGAAACTAGCGGGGGGTCTACAGATACGCAGTATTTT,TRBD2,NA,TRBV6-4,TRBJ2-3
CASRKIAGGPLGETQYF,TGTGCCAGCAGAAAGATAGCGGGGGGGCCTCTGGGAGAGACCCAGTACTTC,TRBD2,few,TRBV7-2,TRBJ2-5
CASSTPPGRSEKLFF,TGTGCCAGCAGCACCCCGCCGGGCCGAAGTGAAAAACTGTTTTTT,NA,few,TRBV7-9,TRBJ1-4
CSATGQGKSYEQYF,TGCAGTGCTACCGGACAGGGGAAGTCCTACGAGCAGTACTTC,TRBD1,few,TRBV20-1,TRBJ2-7
CASSLGGYGQPQHF,TGCGCCAGCAGCTTGGGAGGGTACGGTCAGCCCCAGCATTTT,NA,NA,TRBV5-1,TRBJ1-5
CASSPGTSGNRLRETQYF,TGCGCCAGCAGCCCCGGGACTAGCGGGAACCGCCTCCGGGAGACCCAGTACTTC,TRBD2,NA,TRBV5-1,TRBJ2-5
CSALGRTHEQFF,TGCAGTGCGCTGGGTCGTACCCATGAGCAGTTCTTC,NA,few,TRBV20-1,TRBJ2-1
CAWSVLLGSGANVLTF,TGTGCCTGGAGTGTACTATTAGGCTCTGGGGCCAACGTCCTGACTTTC,NA,few,TRBV30,TRBJ2-6
CASRTSGHTGELFF,TGTGCCAGTCGGACTAGCGGGCACACCGGGGAGCTGTTTTTT,TRBD2,many,TRBV12-3/TRBV12-4,TRBJ2-2
CASSSRQGNTEAFF,TGTGCCAGCAGTTCCCGGCAGGGTAACACTGAAGCTTTCTTT,NA,many,TRBV27,TRBJ1-1
CSASGGVSYEQYF,TGCAGTGCTAGTGGTGGGGTCTCCTACGAGCAGTACTTC,NA,NA,TRBV20-1,TRBJ2-7
CATSEWNYGYTF,TGTGCCACCAGTGAGTGGAACTATGGCTACACCTTC,NA,few,TRBV24-1,TRBJ1-2
CASSADGTNEKLFF,TGTGCCAGCAGCGCGGACGGAACTAATGAAAAACTGTTTTTT,NA,NA,TRBV7-9,TRBJ1-4
CASSFSGASYNEQFF,TGTGCCAGCAGCTTTAGCGGGGCATCCTACAATGAGCAGTTCTTC,TRBD2,NA,TRBV5-8,TRBJ2-1
CASRTLGGSYNEQFF,TGTGCCAGCAGAACACTCGGAGGTTCCTACAATGAGCAGTTCTTC,NA,few,TRBV12-3/TRBV12-4,TRBJ2-1
CASSQGVKETQYF,TGTGCCAGCAGTCAGGGGGTGAAAGAGACCCAGTACTTC,TRBD1,many,TRBV12-3/TRBV12-4,TRBJ2-5